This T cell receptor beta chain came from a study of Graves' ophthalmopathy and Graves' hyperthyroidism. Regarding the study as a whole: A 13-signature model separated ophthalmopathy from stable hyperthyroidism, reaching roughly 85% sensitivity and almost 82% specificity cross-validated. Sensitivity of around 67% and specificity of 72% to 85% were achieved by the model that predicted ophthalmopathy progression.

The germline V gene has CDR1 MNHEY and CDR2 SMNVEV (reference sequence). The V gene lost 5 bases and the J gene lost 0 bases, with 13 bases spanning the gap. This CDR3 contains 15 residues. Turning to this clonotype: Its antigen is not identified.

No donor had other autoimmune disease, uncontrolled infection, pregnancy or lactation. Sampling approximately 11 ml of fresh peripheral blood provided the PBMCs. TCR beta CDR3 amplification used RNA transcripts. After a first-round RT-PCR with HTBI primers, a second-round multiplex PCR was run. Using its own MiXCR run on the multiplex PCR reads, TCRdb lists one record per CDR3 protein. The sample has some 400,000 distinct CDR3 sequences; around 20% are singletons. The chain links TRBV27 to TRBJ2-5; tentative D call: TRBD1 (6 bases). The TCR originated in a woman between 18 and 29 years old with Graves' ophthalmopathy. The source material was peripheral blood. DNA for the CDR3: TGTGCCAGCAGTCGATCAACAGGGTACCAAGAGACCCAGTACTTC. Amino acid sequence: CASSRSTGYQETQYF.